This TCR beta chain was observed in a study of human T cells and chemical hapten exposure. Library construction involved attaching unique molecular identifiers to individual cDNA molecules, which allowed quantitative, reproducible TCR counting. In the original workflow: Samples ranged from about 23,224 to 690,600 TCRs, with a median of around 100,000. TCRdb used MiXCR to reprocess the RACE reads, holding one entry per CDR3 protein. TCRdb's processing, not the authors' own work, is the source of the V and J calls. The sample consists of about 140,000 distinct CDR3 sequences, about 11% of them appearing once. Trimming removed 7 bases from V and 0 bases from J, with 18 bases in between. The germline V gene encodes CDR1 SNHLY and CDR2 FYNNEI. The CDR3 runs 16 residues. Time point of the sample: patch test 2, 6 weeks after DPC sensitization. Documented treatment: therapeutic diphenylcyclopropenone sensitization with weekly scalp DPC. Prior to each patch test being applied, blood was drawn.

The origin of this receptor is a woman between 50 and 59 years old with alopecia areata. Some clones in this sample may be carry-over from other donors' samples. The sequenced sample was whole blood, obtained in connection with sensitization to the hapten diphenylcyclopropenone (DPC). The chain links TRBV2 to TRBJ1-2, with D tentatively TRBD1 (5 bases). The CDR3 DNA reads as TGTGCCAGCACTATCCATTCCCGGGACGCTAACTATGGCTACACCTTC. Protein: CASTIHSRDANYGYTF.